The 24 T cell receptor beta chains given below trace back to one sample, sequenced in a study of T-cell memory formation after mild COVID-19. TCRdb reprocessed the 5' RACE reads with MiXCR, giving one entry per CDR3 protein. This repertoire shows fewer than 650,000 distinct CDR3 sequences, roughly a sixth found once; its top ten account for less than 10%. The source material was PBMCs or a T cell subset sorted from them (not recorded which). The receptors were gathered from an adult woman who had mild COVID-19 (a few samples of this study predate the infection). Cell type and time point are not known.

This clonotype was detected a few times. The chain couples TRBV5-4 to TRBJ2-1; TRBD2 matches 12 bases. CDR3 length equals 16 residues. J lost 8 bases, V lost 10 bases, and 16 bases had no gene match. Germline CDR1 and CDR2: SGHNT and YYREEE (reference sequence). The CDR3 DNA follows: TGTGCCGGGGGGTTCACTAGCGGGAGGTACAAGGATGAGCAGTTCTTC. It is translated as CAGGFTSGRYKDEQFF.

The chain couples TRBV7-9 to TRBJ1-5, with D perhaps TRBD1 (6 bases). In germline, CDR1 is SEHNR, CDR2 FQNEAQ (reference sequence). Trimming took 5 bases from V and 4 from J, leaving 15 bases between them. This CDR3 has 15 amino acids. The CDR3 protein is CASSQGQGLNQPQHF. The CDR3 DNA follows: TGTGCCAGCAGCCAGGGACAAGGCCTTAATCAGCCCCAGCATTTT.

The J gene is TRBJ2-5, the V gene TRBV9; 8 bases match TRBD2. With V trimmed by 4 bases and J by 5 bases, 13 bases remained unmatched. The CDR3 has 16 amino acids. Per the germline V gene, CDR1 is SGDLS and CDR2 is YYNGEE. The CDR3 is CASSPGSGAWGETQYF. In DNA form, the CDR3 reads TGTGCCAGCAGCCCCGGTAGCGGGGCGTGGGGGGAGACCCAGTACTTC.

The rearrangement links TRBV7-2 to TRBJ2-7; 12 bases fit TRBD2. The junction had 9 bases not matched to a gene; V was cut back by 5 bases and J by 4 bases. The CDR3 contains 16 residues. The germline V gene has CDR1 SGHTA and CDR2 FQGNSA. CDR3 amino acids: CASSPYLAGGQYEQYF. CDR3 coding DNA: TGTGCCAGCAGCCCGTACCTAGCGGGAGGGCAATACGAGCAGTACTTC.

The chain recombines TRBV7-3 with TRBJ2-5; the D gene is possibly TRBD1 (6 bases). This CDR3 comprises 16 residues. Germline lookup yields CDR1 SGHTA and CDR2 FQGTGA. Trimming left V 5 bases short and J 4 bases short, with 20 bases between. CDR3 in DNA: TGTGCCAGCAGCCTCCTGGGGGCGGCCAAGGGAGAGACCCAGTACTTC. Protein: CASSLLGAAKGETQYF.

V is TRBV5-1 and J is TRBJ1-1; D remains unclear. The germline gives CDR1 SGHRS, CDR2 YFSETQ. Trimming stripped 3 bases from V and 0 bases from J, with 9 bases between. The CDR3 is 14 residues long. CDR3 amino acids: CASSSNQVNTEAFF. The CDR3 coding sequence is TGCGCCAGCAGCTCCAACCAAGTGAACACTGAAGCTTTCTTT.

V is TRBV7-6 and J is TRBJ2-5; maybe TRBD1 (6 bases). Germline CDR1 reads SGHVS; CDR2 reads FNYEAQ. The CDR3 contains 14 residues. Trimming shortened V by 0 bases and J by 4 bases, and 9 bases separated the two germline ends. This CDR3 reads CASSLARGLETQYF. CDR3 nucleotide sequence: TGTGCCAGCAGCTTAGCGAGGGGGTTAGAGACCCAGTACTTC.

The chain is built from TRBV7-3 and TRBJ2-1; TRBD1 agrees at 7 bases. V lost 2 bases, J lost 9 bases, and 10 bases stayed unmatched. Germline V gene sequence: CDR1 SGHTA, CDR2 FQGTGA. The CDR3 runs to 15 residues. DNA of the CDR3: TGTGCCAGCAGCTTATCGGCAGGGGGAACGGGTGAGCAGTTCTTC. Translation gives CASSLSAGGTGEQFF.

The J gene is TRBJ2-1, the V gene TRBV29-1; tentative D call: TRBD2 (7 bases). The germline V gene has CDR1 SQVTM and CDR2 ANQGSEA. The CDR3 covers 15 residues. Trimming removed 3 bases at V and 4 bases at J, with 16 bases between. CDR3 DNA: TGCAGCGTTGATATTTCTAGCGGACAGTACAATGAGCAGTTCTTC. Protein product: CSVDISSGQYNEQFF.

In this sample, this clonotype turned up a few times. The V and J genes are TRBV18 and TRBJ2-7, with a possible D match to TRBD1 (5 bases). Trimming left V 0 bases short and J 5 bases short, with 8 bases between. The CDR3 is 13 amino acids. The germline V gene encodes CDR1 KGHSH and CDR2 LQKENI. CDR3: CASSPPSGNEQYF. Here the CDR3 DNA reads TGTGCCAGCTCACCACCGTCAGGGAACGAGCAGTACTTC.

In this sample, this clonotype turned up a few times. V usage is TRBV9 and J usage is TRBJ2-7, with D perhaps assigned TRBD1 or TRBD2 (5 bases each). The V and J ends lost 4 bases and 2 bases respectively, with 13 bases between them. Germline CDR1 is SGDLS and CDR2 is YYNGEE. CDR3 length: 14 amino acids. CDR3 loop: CASSTRGEAYEQYF. The CDR3 DNA reads as TGTGCCAGCAGCACTAGGGGTGAGGCCTACGAGCAGTACTTC.

This clonotype was counted between two and nine times. The V call is TRBV24-1, the J call TRBJ1-2; TRBD1 might be the D (5 bases). The germline V gene has CDR1 KGHDR and CDR2 SFDVKD. The V end was cut by 3 bases, the J end by 3 bases, with 13 bases between. CDR3 length equals 15 residues. The DNA for the CDR3 is TGTGCCACCAGTGATGCCCAGGAGGGGTACTATGGCTACACCTTC. Translating gives CATSDAQEGYYGYTF.

This clonotype occurred a few times. CDR3 sequence (DNA): TGCGCCAGCAGCTTGGTCGGGGCCCAGAACACTGAAGCTTTCTTT. It specifies CASSLVGAQNTEAFF. The V gene is TRBV5-1, the J gene TRBJ1-1; TRBD1 is a possible D gene (5 bases). The germline CDR1 and CDR2 sequences are SGHRS and YFSETQ. Trimming took off 0 bases at V and 1 base at J, with 10 bases between the two ends. The CDR3 length is 15 residues.

This clonotype has only a few counts. The chain joins TRBV7-6 to TRBJ2-7, with 10 bases identical to TRBD2. Per the germline V gene, CDR1 is SGHVS and CDR2 is FNYEAQ. This CDR3 spans 14 amino acids. V was clipped by 5 bases and J by 6 bases; unmatched bases: 7. The CDR3 region has the DNA TGTGCCAGCAGCCCTGGCCTAGCGGGAGCCGAGCAGTACTTC. Amino acid sequence: CASSPGLAGAEQYF.

In its sample, this clonotype was seen a few times. The chain couples TRBV9 to TRBJ1-5; D gene uncertain. V shed 0 bases and J shed 0 bases, with 10 bases lying between them. The germline V gene encodes CDR1 SGDLS and CDR2 YYNGEE. The CDR3 has 16 residues. The CDR3 is CASSVGTLSSNQPQHF. The DNA for the CDR3 is TGTGCCAGCAGCGTAGGCACACTCTCTAGCAATCAGCCCCAGCATTTT.

This clonotype came up a few times. The V and J genes are TRBV5-1 and TRBJ1-1; D gene unclear. Per germline, CDR1 SGHRS and CDR2 YFSETQ. V was cut by 2 bases and J by 4 bases, with 9 bases left in between. The CDR3 contains 13 residues. The CDR3 is CASSLDGSTEAFF. CDR3 DNA sequence: TGCGCCAGCAGCTTAGACGGGTCCACTGAAGCTTTCTTT.

This clonotype was detected a few times. The chain is built from TRBV7-6 and TRBJ2-3; 8 positions agree with TRBD2. This CDR3 region has 14 residues. Per the germline V gene, CDR1 is SGHVS and CDR2 is FNYEAQ. The V and J ends lost 5 bases and 2 bases, in that order; junction bases with no gene match: 3. This CDR3 reads CASSPGRATDTQYF. The CDR3, as DNA: TGTGCCAGCAGCCCCGGGAGGGCCACAGATACGCAGTATTTT.

The chain has TRBV20-1 and TRBJ1-4; a weak D match, TRBD1 (6 bases). The CDR3 contains 14 residues. Per the germline V gene, CDR1 is DFQATT and CDR2 is SNEGSKA (reference sequence). The germline V and J ends were trimmed by 4 bases and 7 bases, with 16 bases remaining between them. The DNA for the CDR3 is TGCAGTGCTACCCCCGGCAGGGGAGGTGAAAAACTGTTTTTT. It yields the protein CSATPGRGGEKLFF.

The chain combines TRBV24-1 with TRBJ1-4; D uncertain. With 4 bases removed from V and 0 bases from J, the gap between germline ends came to 11 bases. The CDR3 runs 16 residues. The germline V gene has CDR1 KGHDR and CDR2 SFDVKD. Here the CDR3 reads CATSDSTAPTNEKLFF. The CDR3 coding sequence is TGTGCCACCAGTGACTCGACGGCCCCAACTAATGAAAAACTGTTTTTT.

This clonotype was counted between two and nine times. The chain recombines TRBV5-1 with TRBJ2-7; TRBD1 aligns across 7 bases. The CDR3 covers 14 residues. The germline V gene encodes CDR1 SGHRS and CDR2 YFSETQ. Losses at the gene ends were 1 base for V and 6 bases for J; bases not matched to a gene: 7. The CDR3 region has the DNA TGCGCCAGCAGCTTGCCGGGACAGATCTTCGAGCAGTACTTC. Its translation: CASSLPGQIFEQYF.

This clonotype has just a few counts. The chain uses TRBV12-3 or TRBV12-4 and TRBJ2-1, with D unclear. V shed 4 bases and J shed 6 bases, with 10 bases lying between them. This CDR3 comprises 13 residues. The CDR3 DNA sequence: TGTGCCAGCAGTTCCCCAAGCCGCAATGAGCAGTTCTTC. This codes for CASSSPSRNEQFF.

In this sample, this clonotype turned up a few times. The chain has TRBV14 and TRBJ2-3, with D possibly being TRBD1 or TRBD2 (7 bases each). This CDR3 contains 16 residues. The germline CDR1 and CDR2 sequences are SGHDN and FVKESK. V lost 1 base, J lost 11 bases, and 22 bases lay in between. This CDR3 reads CASSQAWDRVRGGQYF. The CDR3 nucleotides are TGTGCCAGCAGCCAAGCCTGGGACAGAGTGCGCGGGGGGCAGTATTTT.

This clonotype was seen ten or more times. CDR3 in amino acids: CASSKTPSGDEQFF. CDR3 sequence (DNA): TGTGCCAGCAGTAAAACCCCTAGTGGGGATGAGCAGTTCTTC. This sequence joins TRBV27 and TRBJ2-1; D remains unclear. Germline loops: CDR1 MNHEY, CDR2 SMNVEV (reference sequence). Trimming pared 5 bases from V and 8 bases from J, leaving 16 bases between. The CDR3 spans 14 residues.

This clonotype has more than one count but fewer than ten. The chain is built from TRBV6-5 and TRBJ1-1, with 7 nucleotides matching TRBD1. CDR1 MNHEY and CDR2 SVGAGI come from the germline V gene. Trimming removed 0 bases from V and 6 bases from J; junction bases left unmatched: 16. The CDR3 is 18 amino acids. The CDR3 protein is CASSYSYQRSGRGAEAFF. The CDR3 region has the DNA TGTGCCAGCAGTTACTCCTACCAGAGATCCGGCAGGGGGGCTGAAGCTTTCTTT.